This section outlines one T cell receptor (beta chain) sequence together with its context. The antigen remains undetermined. The data were produced by immunoSEQ multiplex PCR, yet TCRdb's version contains in-frame clones alone and is incomplete. The sample carries 75,000 to 100,000 clones, approximately 87% recorded once. The record originates from a study of T cell responses to AZD1222 COVID-19 vaccine. Study-level points and caveats: Most donors were white British and more were female, and clonal diversity was possibly underestimated. Reports indicate that nearly half of spike-specific TCRs are directed at unmutated variant regions. Just a handful of AZD1222 recipients were seropositive at baseline. All repertoire sampling was performed exclusively after the peak T cell response.

Trimming took 5 bases from V and 0 from J; bases not matched to a gene: 20. Per germline, CDR1 MDHEN and CDR2 SYDVKM. The CDR3 is 21 amino acids. The chain employs TRBV28 and TRBJ2-4; 9 nucleotides align to TRBD1. The TCR sequence derives from an adult in good health. The sample here was peripheral blood, taken on day 0 of AZD1222 vaccination. The DNA of the CDR3 is TGTGCCAGCAGTCGATCTATAAGTCTGGGGACAGGGTTTCTAGCCAAAAACATTCAGTACTTC. Translation: CASSRSISLGTGFLAKNIQYF.